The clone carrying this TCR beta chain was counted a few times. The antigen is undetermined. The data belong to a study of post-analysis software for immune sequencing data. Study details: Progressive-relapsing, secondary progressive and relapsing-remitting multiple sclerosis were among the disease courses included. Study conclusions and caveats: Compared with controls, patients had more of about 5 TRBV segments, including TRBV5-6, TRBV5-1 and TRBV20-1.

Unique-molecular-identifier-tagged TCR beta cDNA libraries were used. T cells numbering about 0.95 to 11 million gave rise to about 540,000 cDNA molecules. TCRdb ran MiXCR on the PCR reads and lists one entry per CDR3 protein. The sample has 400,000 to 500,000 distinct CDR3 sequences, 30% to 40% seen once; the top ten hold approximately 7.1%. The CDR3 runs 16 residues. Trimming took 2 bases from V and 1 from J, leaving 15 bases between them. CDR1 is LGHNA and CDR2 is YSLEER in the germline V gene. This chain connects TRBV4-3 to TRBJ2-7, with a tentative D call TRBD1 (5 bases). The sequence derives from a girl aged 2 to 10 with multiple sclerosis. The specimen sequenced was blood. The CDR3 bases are TGCGCCAGCAGCCAAACAAGAGACAGTGTTTCCTACGAGCAGTACTTC. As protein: CASSQTRDSVSYEQYF.